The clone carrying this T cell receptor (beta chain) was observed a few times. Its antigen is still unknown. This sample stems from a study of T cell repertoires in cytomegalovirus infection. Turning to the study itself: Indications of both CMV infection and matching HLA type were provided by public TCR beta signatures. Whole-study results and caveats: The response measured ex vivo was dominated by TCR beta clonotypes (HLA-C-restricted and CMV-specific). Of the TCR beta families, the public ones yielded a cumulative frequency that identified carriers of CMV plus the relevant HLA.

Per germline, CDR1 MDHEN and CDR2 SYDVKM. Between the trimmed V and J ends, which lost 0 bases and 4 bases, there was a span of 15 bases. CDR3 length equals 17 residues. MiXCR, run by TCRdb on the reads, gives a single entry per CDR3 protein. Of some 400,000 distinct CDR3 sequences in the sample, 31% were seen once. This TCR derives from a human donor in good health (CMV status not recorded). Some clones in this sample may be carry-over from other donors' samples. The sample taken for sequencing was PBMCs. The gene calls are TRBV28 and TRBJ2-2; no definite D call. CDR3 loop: CASSLWRHELTTGELFF. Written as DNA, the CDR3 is TGTGCCAGCAGTTTATGGCGTCATGAGCTAACCACCGGGGAGCTGTTTTTT.